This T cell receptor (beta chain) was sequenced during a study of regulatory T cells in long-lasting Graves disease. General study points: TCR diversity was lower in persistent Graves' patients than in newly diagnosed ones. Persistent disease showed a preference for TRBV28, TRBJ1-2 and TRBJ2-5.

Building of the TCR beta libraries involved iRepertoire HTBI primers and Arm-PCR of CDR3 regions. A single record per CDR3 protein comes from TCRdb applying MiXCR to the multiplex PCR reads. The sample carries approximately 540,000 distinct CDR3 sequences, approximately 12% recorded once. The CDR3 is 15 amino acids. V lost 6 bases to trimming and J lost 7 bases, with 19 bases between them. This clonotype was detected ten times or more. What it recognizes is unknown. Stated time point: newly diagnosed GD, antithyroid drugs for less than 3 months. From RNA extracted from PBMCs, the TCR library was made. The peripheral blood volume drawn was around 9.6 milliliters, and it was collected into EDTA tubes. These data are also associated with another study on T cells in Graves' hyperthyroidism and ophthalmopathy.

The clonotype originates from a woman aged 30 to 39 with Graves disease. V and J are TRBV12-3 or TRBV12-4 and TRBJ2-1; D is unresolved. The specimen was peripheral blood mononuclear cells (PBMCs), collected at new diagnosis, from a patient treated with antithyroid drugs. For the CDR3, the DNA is TGTGCCAGCAGCAGCACTGGATCACCGGCAAATGAGCAGTTCTTC. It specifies CASSSTGSPANEQFF.